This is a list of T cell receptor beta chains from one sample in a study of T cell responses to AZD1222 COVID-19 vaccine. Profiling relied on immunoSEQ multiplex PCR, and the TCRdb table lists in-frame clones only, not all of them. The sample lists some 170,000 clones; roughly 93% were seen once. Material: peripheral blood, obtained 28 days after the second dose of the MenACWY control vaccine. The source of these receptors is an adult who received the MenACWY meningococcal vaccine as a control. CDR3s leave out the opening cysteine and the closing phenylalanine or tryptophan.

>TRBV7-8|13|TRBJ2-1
ASSLAVRLLDEQF
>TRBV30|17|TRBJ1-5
AWSVQLRVRGMSNQPQH
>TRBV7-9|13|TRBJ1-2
ASSPPILTGPGDT
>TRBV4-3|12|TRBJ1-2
ASSPTGGAYGYT
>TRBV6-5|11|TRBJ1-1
ASYRGWNTEAF
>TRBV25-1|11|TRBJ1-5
ASSQGSGQPQH
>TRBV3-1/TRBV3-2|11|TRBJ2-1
ASSPQSNNEQF
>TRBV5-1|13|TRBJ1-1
ASSATEPMNTEAF
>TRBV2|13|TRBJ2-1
ASKRQGDSPGEQF
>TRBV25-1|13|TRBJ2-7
ASSESGTGSYEQY
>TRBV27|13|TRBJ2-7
ASSWGAGDSYEQY
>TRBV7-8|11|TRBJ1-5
ASSYQGAQPQH
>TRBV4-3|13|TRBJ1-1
ASSQADRSNTEAF
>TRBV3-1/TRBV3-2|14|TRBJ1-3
ASSQGAGNSGNTIY
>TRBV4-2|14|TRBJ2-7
ASSQEVGSGAYEQY
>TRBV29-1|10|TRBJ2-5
SVEGRGETQY
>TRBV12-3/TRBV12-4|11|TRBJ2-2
ASSKQVTGELF
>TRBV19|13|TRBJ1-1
ASSRELSLNTEAF
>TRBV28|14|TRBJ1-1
ATFQSGTGKYTEAF
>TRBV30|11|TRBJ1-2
AWSTQGPRGYT
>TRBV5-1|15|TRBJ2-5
ASSLKASGGQGETQY
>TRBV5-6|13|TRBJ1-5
ASSLRQGANQPQH
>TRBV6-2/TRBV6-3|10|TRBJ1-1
ASSQMGPEAF
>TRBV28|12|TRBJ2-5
ASSLIRGQETQY
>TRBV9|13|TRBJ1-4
ASSTGQGLIQKLF
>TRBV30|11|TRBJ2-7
AWSPSFGAEQY
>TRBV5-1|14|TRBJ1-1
ASSLQTGGAGTEAF
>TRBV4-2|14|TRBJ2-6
ASSQDLTTGANVLT
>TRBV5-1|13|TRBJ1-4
ASSLVPTGSEKLF
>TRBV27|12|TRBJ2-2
ASSLRGKTGELF
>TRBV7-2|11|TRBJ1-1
ASSRDGNTEAF
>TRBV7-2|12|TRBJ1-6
ASQAGVERSPLH
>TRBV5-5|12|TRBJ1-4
ASSPGRSNEKLF
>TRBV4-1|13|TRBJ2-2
ASSQATGYTGELF
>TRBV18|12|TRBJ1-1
ASSAGNRHTEAF
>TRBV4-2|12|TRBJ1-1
ASRQGFDGAEAF
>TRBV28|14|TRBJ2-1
ASSSPGAGGYYEQF
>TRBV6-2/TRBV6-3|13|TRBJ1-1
ASSTNRVFDGGAF
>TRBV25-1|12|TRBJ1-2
ASSPPGQSYGYT
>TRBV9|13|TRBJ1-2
ASSVGPLQTYGYT
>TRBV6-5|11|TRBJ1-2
ASSYGLRYGYT
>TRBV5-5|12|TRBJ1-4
ASSFGQGYEKLF
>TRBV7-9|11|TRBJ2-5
ASRLGAQETQY
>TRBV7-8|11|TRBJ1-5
ATRQASNQPQH
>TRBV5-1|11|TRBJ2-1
ASSFGSNNEQF
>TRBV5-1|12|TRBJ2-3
ASSLVLAADTQY
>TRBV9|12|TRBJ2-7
ASSPREGGYEQY
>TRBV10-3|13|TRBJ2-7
ATGSGGARTYEQY
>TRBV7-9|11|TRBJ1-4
ASSSDLNEKLF
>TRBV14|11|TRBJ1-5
ASSQTQYQPQH